This TCR beta chain stems from a study of shared clonotypes between healthy human individuals. Naive CD8 cells comprised CD45RO-negative, CCR7-positively selected cells, excluding terminally differentiated effector memory CD45RA+ cells. This clone came up a few times. Its antigen remains unknown. Sequenced by immunoSEQ multiplex PCR; TCRdb stores in-frame clones only, minus some. The table records around 1.9 million clones, about 92% of them present only once. Study-wide results and limits: Only blood was sampled, and tissue TCR repertoires likely differ from blood ones.

This CDR3 spans 12 amino acids. Trimming removed 10 bases at V and 5 bases at J, with 14 bases between. Germline CDR1 is MNHNS and CDR2 is SASEGT. Material: naive CD8+ T cells from PBMCs. The TCR originated in a man younger than 30 in good health. Some clones in this sample may be carry-over from other donors' samples. The chain joins TRBV6-1 to TRBJ1-1; D is ambiguous. The CDR3 here is CATRRAGTEAFF. The CDR3 DNA is TGTGCCACCCGAAGGGCCGGGACTGAAGCTTTCTTT.